The source of this TCR beta chain is a study of blood T cells in healthy people across ages. Sample-barcoded 5' priming and a J-beta primer mix drove a second PCR of roughly 7 to 11 cycles. TCRdb recomputed calls from the 5' RACE reads with MiXCR, one row per CDR3 protein. The table includes 1.2 million to 1.5 million distinct CDR3 sequences, approximately 42% detected once. RNA extraction gave at least 6 micrograms of total RNA per sample. Germline-derived CDR1 and CDR2 are SQVTM and ANQGSEA. This CDR3 contains 16 residues. V lost 4 bases and J lost 4; bases outside the gene matches: 14. This clonotype was recorded many times.

This chain uses TRBV29-1 with TRBJ2-3; 7 bases map to TRBD2. Sequenced input: blood. The TCR was taken from a woman between 18 and 29 years old in good health. The CDR3 nucleotides read TGCAGCGTTGCATTTTGGCTAGCGGACGTAGCAGATACGCAGTATTTT. Translation gives CSVAFWLADVADTQYF.